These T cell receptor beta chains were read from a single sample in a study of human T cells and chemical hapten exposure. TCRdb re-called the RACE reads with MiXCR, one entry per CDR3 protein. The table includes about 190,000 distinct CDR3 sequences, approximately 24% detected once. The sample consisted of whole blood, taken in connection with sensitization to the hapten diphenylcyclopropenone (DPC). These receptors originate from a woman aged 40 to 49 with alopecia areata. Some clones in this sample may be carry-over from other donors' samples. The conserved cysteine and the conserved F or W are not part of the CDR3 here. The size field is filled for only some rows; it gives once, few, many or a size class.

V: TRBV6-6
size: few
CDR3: ASKGTLSGELF

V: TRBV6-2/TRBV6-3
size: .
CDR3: ASSSGGASYEQY

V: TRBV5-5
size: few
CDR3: ASSLSRDKTTNEKLF

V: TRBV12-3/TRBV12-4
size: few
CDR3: ASKPGTGEKTQY

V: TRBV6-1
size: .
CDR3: ASSLTGGAGEKLF

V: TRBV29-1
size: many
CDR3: SVETNYEQY

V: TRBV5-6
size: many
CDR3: ASRTGISGANVLT

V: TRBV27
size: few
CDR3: ASSSLAAAQNEQF

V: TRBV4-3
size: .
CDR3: ASSQDQGRVEKLF

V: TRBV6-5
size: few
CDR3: ASSPGQSFSGNTIY

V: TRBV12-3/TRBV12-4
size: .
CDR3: ASSPQAGREKLF

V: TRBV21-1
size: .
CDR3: ASSPDRGGTEAF

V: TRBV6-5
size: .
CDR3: ASSYSSSGSPYEQY

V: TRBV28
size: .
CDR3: ASRRERGSYEQY

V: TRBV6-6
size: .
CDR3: ASSYGNSPYNEQF

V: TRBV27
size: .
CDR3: ASSITAGTEAF

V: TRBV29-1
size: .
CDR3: SVDYPEAF

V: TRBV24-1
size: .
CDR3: ATTARDGYNEQF

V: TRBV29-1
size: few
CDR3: SVEPRDSQETQY

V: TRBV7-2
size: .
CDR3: ASSLSPRFPNGYT

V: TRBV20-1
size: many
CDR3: SARDPRRTDTQY

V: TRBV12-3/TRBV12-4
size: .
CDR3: ASSPGGGPNTGELF

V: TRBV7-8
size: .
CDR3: ASSPRLAGGSYNEQF

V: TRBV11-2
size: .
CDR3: ASSSKTHFEQF

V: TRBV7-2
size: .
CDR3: ASSGRRERGYEQF

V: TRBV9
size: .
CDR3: ASSADFGHPRGKLF

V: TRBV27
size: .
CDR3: ASIPPAGPTDTQY

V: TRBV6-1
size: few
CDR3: ASSDRDMLGAEAF

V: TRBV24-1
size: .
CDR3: ATSESGTGVKGTDTQY

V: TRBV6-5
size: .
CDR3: ASSFTALTGELF

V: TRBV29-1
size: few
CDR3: SVEVRGGTQY

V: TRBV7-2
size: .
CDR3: ASSPSRTANYGYT

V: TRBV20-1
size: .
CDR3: SARDPRRYEQY

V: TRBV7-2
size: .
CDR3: ASSLVTPGTGEQF

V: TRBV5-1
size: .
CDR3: ASSLADPSYNEQF

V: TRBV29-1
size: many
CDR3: SVEGRARSYNEQF

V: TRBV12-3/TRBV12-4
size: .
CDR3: ASSLGGTIYNEQF

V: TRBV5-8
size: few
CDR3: ASRHRVDNSPLH

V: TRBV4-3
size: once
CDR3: ASSPHSLVNSGANVLT

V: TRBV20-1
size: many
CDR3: SAPLASYSYNEQF

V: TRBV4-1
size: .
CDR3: ASRGTSLPQY

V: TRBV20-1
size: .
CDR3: SARPLVRGESPDTQY

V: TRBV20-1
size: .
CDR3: SGGGRGQPQH

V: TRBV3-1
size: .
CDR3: ASSQESGGWNEQY

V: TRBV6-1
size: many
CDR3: ASSRTSGANVLT

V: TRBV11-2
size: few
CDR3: ASSLSGTAPYEQY

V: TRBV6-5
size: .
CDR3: ASSYSRQQETQY

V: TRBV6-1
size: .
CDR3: ASSERYTQY

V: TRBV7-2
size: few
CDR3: ASSPGPSSEQY

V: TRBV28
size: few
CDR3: ASSFRLAGVGEQF

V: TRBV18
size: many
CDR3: ASSAGANQETQY

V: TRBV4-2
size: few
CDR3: ASSPKGSGETQY

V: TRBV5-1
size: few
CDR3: ASSLQSGTYEQY

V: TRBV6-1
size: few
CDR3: ASSEGQGWTDTQY

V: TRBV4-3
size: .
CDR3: ASSPERYNEQF